This T cell receptor beta chain was recorded in a study of T cell responses to AZD1222 COVID-19 vaccine. The CDR3 covers 13 residues. V lost 0 bases and J 8 bases, leaving 10 bases between the germline ends. Looked up from germline, CDR1 is MNHNS and CDR2 is SASEGT. Libraries were prepared by immunoSEQ multiplex PCR; TCRdb keeps only in-frame clonotypes and omits some of them. The table lists 150,000 to 180,000 clones, over 85% of them singletons, with approximately 20% in the top ten. Sequencing was performed on peripheral blood, taken on day 0 of AZD1222 vaccination. The origin of this receptor is an adult in good health. This rearrangement joins TRBV6-1 to TRBJ1-2; no clear D gene. The CDR3 coding sequence is TGTGCCAGCAGTGAAGCGCTTTCGGTCGGCTACACCTTC. It is translated as CASSEALSVGYTF.